Included here is one TCR beta chain sequence, with context. A sample-barcoded 5' primer and a J-beta primer mix were used in a second PCR of about 7 to 12 cycles. TCRdb independently ran MiXCR on the 5' RACE reads; one entry per CDR3 protein. Among around 800,000 distinct CDR3 sequences listed, about 42% were seen once. CDR3 length equals 13 residues. Germline V lookup: CDR1 SGHTA, CDR2 FQGNSA. The data belong to a study of blood T cells in healthy people across ages. The sequenced material came from blood. The V call is TRBV7-2, the J call TRBJ2-1; the D gene is possibly TRBD1 (5 bases). The J call is in doubt because the DNA end fits TRBJ2-7 better. This receptor was taken from a man aged 55-75 years in good health. CDR3 nucleotide sequence: TGTGCCAGCAGCTTAGGGGGCTACGGCGAGCAGTACTTC. This sequence encodes CASSLGGYGEQYF.